This TCR beta chain was sequenced for a study of control samples from healthy donors and cancer patients. Trimming shortened V by 5 bases and J by 5 bases, and 13 bases separated the two germline ends. CDR3 size: 13 residues. Germline-derived CDR1 and CDR2 are SEHNR and FQNEAQ (reference sequence). TCRdb keeps only in-frame clones here, not all; method: immunoSEQ multiplex PCR. The table includes about 250,000 clones, approximately 80% detected once. This clone was observed once. Sequencing was carried out using PBMCs. The rearrangement links TRBV7-9 to TRBJ2-7; D is perhaps TRBD2 (5 bases). This receptor was identified in a woman aged 55-69 years with lung cancer. The CDR3 sequence is CASSRGLLDEQYF. The CDR3 bases are TGTGCCAGCAGCCGCGGGCTACTGGACGAGCAGTACTTC.